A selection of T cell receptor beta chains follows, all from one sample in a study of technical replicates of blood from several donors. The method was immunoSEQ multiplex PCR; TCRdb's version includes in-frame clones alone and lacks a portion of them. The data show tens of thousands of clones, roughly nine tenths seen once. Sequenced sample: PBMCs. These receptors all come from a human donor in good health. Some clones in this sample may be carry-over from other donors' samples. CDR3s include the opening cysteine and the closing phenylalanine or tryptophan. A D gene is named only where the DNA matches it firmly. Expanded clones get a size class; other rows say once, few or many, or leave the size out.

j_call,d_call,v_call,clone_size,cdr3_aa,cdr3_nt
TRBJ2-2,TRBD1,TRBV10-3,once,CAISESTQGTGATGELFF,TGTGCCATCAGTGAGTCGACTCAAGGGACAGGGGCTACCGGGGAGCTGTTTTTT
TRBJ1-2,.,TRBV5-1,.,CASSPQGSYGYTF,TGCGCCAGCAGCCCACAGGGTAGCTATGGCTACACCTTC
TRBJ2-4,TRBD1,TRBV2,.,CASRGGQGRDIQYF,TGTGCCAGCAGAGGAGGACAGGGAAGAGACATTCAGTACTTC
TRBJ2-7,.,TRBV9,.,CASSADSLQEQYF,TGTGCCAGCAGCGCGGACAGTCTTCAGGAGCAGTACTTC
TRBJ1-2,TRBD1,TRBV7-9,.,CASSRGTGDGYTF,TGTGCCAGCAGCCGTGGGACAGGGGATGGCTACACCTTC
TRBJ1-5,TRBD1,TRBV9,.,CASSQLTEGTASNQPQHF,TGTGCCAGCAGCCAACTTACAGAAGGGACAGCGAGCAATCAGCCCCAGCATTTT
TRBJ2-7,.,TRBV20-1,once,CSARVTYEQYF,TGCAGTGCTAGAGTCACTTACGAGCAGTACTTC
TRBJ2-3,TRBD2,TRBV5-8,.,CASSRGGHTDTQYF,TGTGCCAGCAGCCGGGGGGGACACACAGATACGCAGTATTTT
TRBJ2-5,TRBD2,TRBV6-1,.,CASSEASGGALETQYF,TGTGCCAGCAGTGAAGCAAGCGGGGGGGCCCTAGAGACCCAGTACTTC
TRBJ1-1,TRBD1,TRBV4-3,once,CASSQGFTGDTEAFF,TGCGCCAGCAGCCAAGGATTTACAGGGGATACTGAAGCTTTCTTT
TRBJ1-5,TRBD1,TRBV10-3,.,CAISEGGGGNQPQHF,TGTGCCATCAGTGAGGGAGGGGGCGGCAATCAGCCCCAGCATTTT
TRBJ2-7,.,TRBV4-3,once,CASSQASDKYEQYF,TGCGCCAGCAGCCAAGCATCGGACAAATACGAGCAGTACTTC
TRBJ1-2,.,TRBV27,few,CASSYAGPSSGYTF,TGTGCCAGCAGTTACGCGGGGCCCTCGAGTGGCTACACCTTC
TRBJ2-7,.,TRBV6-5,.,CASSYSETGALYEQYF,TGTGCCAGCAGTTACTCCGAGACAGGAGCCTTGTACGAGCAGTACTTC
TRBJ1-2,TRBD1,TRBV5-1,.,CASSTGGSGGYTF,TGCGCCAGCAGCACAGGGGGCTCCGGTGGCTACACCTTC
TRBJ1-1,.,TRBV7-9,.,CASSLATTVEAFF,TGTGCCAGCAGCTTAGCAACCACAGTTGAAGCTTTCTTT
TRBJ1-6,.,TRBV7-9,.,CASSLSGDYSPLHF,TGTGCCAGCAGCTTATCCGGGGACTATTCACCCCTCCACTTT
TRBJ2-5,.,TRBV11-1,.,CASSQGQKETQYF,TGTGCCAGCAGCCAGGGACAAAAAGAGACCCAGTACTTC
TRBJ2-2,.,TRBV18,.,CASSPFGGSNTGELFF,TGTGCCAGCTCACCTTTTGGAGGGAGCAACACCGGGGAGCTGTTTTTT
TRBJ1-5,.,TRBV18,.,CASSRTPGGSNQPQHF,TGTGCCAGCTCACGAACCCCAGGTGGCAGCAATCAGCCCCAGCATTTT
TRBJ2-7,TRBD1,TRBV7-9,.,CASSFDRGSYEQYF,TGTGCCAGCAGCTTCGACAGGGGATCCTACGAGCAGTACTTC
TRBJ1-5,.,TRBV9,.,CASSAGTGGISNQPQHF,TGTGCCAGCAGCGCTGGGACTGGGGGAATAAGCAATCAGCCCCAGCATTTT
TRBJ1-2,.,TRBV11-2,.,CASSLDGSGYTF,TGTGCCAGCAGCTTAGACGGGAGCGGCTACACCTTC
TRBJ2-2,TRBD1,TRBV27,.,CASQPFGTVNTGELFF,TGTGCCAGCCAGCCCTTTGGGACAGTAAACACCGGGGAGCTGTTTTTT
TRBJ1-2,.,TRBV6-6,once,CASSSATGYTF,TGTGCCAGCAGTTCCGCGACAGGTTACACCTTC
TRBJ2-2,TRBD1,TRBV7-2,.,CASRRQGTANTGELFF,TGTGCCAGCAGACGACAGGGGACAGCGAACACCGGGGAGCTGTTTTTT
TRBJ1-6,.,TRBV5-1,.,CASSLRGGDSPLHF,TGCGCCAGCAGCTTGAGGGGGGGTGATTCACCCCTCCACTTT
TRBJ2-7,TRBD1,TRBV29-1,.,CSVVDRAYEQYF,TGCAGCGTCGTCGACAGGGCCTACGAGCAGTACTTC
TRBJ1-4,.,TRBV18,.,CASSPPGGFNEKLFF,TGTGCCAGCTCACCACCGGGAGGATTTAATGAAAAACTGTTTTTT
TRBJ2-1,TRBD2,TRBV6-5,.,CAPGLAPNSYNEQFF,TGTGCCCCAGGACTAGCCCCTAACTCCTACAATGAGCAGTTCTTC
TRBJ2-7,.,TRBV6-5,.,CASSRRGRYEQYF,TGTGCCAGCAGTCGGCGTGGGCGCTACGAGCAGTACTTC
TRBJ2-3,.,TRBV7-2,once,CASSLIARGDTQYF,TGTGCCAGCAGCTTAATTGCTCGGGGAGATACGCAGTATTTT
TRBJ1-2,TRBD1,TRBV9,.,CASSVLAGQGARGYTF,TGTGCCAGCAGCGTACTGGCGGGACAGGGGGCGCGGGGCTACACCTTC
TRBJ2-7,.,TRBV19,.,CASTPGGDEQYF,TGTGCCAGTACCCCGGGGGGCGACGAGCAGTACTTC
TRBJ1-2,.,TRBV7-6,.,CASSPGTHGEGGYTF,TGTGCCAGCAGCCCTGGGACTCACGGTGAGGGTGGCTACACCTTC
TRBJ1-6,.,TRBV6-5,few,CASMGAGGNSPLHF,TGTGCCAGCATGGGGGCCGGGGGGAATTCACCCCTCCACTTT
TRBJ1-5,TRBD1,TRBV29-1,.,CSVREGGQGNQPQHF,TGCAGCGTCCGAGAAGGGGGACAGGGAAATCAGCCCCAGCATTTT
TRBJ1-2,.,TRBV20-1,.,CSAWEAGYTF,TGCAGTGCGTGGGAGGCTGGCTACACCTTC
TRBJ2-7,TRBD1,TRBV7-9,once,CASSPSLGQGKQYF,TGTGCCAGCAGCCCCAGCCTGGGACAGGGCAAGCAGTACTTC
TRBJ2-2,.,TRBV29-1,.,CSVVLGLAPGELFF,TGCAGCGTTGTTTTGGGCCTAGCACCCGGGGAGCTGTTTTTT
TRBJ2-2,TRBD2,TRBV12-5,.,CASAGWVGTSPPTGELFF,TGTGCTAGTGCCGGTTGGGTAGGGACTAGCCCGCCCACCGGGGAGCTGTTTTTT
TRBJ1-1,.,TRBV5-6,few,CASSSPGRPLNTEAFF,TGTGCCAGCAGCTCCCCGGGGAGACCGCTGAACACTGAAGCTTTCTTT
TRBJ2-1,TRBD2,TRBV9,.,CASSVVASGLGHEQFF,TGTGCCAGCAGCGTAGTGGCTAGCGGTTTGGGGCATGAGCAGTTCTTC
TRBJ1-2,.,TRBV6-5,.,CASSPQGYRGGYTF,TGTGCCAGCAGCCCACAGGGTTACCGAGGAGGCTACACCTTC
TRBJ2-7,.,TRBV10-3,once,CAIGQVSYEQYF,TGTGCCATCGGCCAGGTGTCCTACGAGCAGTACTTC
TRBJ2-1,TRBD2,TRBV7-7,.,CASSLVFSGTNEQFF,TGTGCCAGCAGCTTAGTTTTTAGCGGGACTAATGAGCAGTTCTTC
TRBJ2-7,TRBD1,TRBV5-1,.,CASSTRDRVYEQYF,TGCGCCAGCAGCACCCGGGACAGGGTCTACGAGCAGTACTTC
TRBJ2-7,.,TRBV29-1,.,CSVELLDRSRGQYF,TGCAGCGTTGAATTATTGGACAGGTCGCGGGGGCAGTACTTC
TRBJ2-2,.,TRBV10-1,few,CASSGPGELFF,TGCGCCAGCAGTGGGCCCGGGGAGCTGTTTTTT
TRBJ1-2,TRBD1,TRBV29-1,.,CSVAGQGANYGYTF,TGCAGCGTAGCTGGACAGGGGGCGAACTATGGCTACACCTTC
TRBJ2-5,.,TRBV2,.,CASRKNGGLQETQYF,TGTGCCAGCAGGAAGAATGGGGGACTCCAAGAGACCCAGTACTTC
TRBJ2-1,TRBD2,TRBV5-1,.,CASGKRGARNEQFF,TGCGCCAGCGGTAAGCGGGGGGCGAGGAATGAGCAGTTCTTC
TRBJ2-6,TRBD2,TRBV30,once,CAWTSRGGGAGANVLTF,TGTGCCTGGACCTCACGGGGGGGCGGGGCTGGGGCCAACGTCCTGACTTTC
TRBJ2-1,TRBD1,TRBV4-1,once,CASSQVQGDYNEQFF,TGCGCCAGCAGCCAAGTTCAGGGGGACTACAATGAGCAGTTCTTC
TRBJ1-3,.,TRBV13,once,CASSLEGFQPGNTIYF,TGTGCCAGCAGCTTAGAGGGGTTTCAACCTGGAAACACCATATATTTT
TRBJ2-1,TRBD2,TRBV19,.,CAVTLAGNYNEQFF,TGTGCCGTGACTCTAGCGGGAAATTACAATGAGCAGTTCTTC
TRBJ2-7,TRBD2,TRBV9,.,CASSPGRGTLHEQYF,TGTGCCAGCAGCCCAGGGAGGGGAACCCTCCACGAGCAGTACTTC